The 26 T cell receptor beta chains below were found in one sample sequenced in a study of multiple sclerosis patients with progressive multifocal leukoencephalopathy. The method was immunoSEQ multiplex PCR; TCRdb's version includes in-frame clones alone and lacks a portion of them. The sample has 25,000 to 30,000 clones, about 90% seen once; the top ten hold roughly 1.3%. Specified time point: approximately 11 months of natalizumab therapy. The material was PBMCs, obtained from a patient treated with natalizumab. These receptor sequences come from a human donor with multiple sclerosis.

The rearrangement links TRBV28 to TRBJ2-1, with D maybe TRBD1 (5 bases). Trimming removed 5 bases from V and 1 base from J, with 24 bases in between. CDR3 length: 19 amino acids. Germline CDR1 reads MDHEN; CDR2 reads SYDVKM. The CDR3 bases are TGTGCCAGCAGTGGGATGGGTACCACAGGTTACCCTTCCTACAATGAGCAGTTCTTC. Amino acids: CASSGMGTTGYPSYNEQFF.

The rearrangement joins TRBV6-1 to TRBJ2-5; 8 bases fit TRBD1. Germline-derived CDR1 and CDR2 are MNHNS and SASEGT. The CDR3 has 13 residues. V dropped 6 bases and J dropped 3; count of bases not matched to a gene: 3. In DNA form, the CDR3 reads TGTGCCAGCAGCCAGGACAGGGAAGAGACCCAGTACTTC. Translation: CASSQDREETQYF.

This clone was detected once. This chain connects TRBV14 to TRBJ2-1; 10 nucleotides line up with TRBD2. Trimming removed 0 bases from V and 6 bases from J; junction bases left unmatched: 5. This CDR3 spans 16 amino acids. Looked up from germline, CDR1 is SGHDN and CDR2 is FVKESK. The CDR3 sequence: CASSQDTSGGANEQFF. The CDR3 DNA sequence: TGTGCCAGCAGCCAAGATACCAGCGGGGGGGCCAATGAGCAGTTCTTC.

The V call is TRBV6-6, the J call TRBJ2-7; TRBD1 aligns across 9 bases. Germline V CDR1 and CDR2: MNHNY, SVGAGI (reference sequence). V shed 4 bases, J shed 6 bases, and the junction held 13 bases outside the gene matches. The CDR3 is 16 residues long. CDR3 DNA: TGTGCCAGCAGTTCGGGAGGCGGGACAGGGTGGGCCGAGCAGTACTTC. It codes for CASSSGGGTGWAEQYF.

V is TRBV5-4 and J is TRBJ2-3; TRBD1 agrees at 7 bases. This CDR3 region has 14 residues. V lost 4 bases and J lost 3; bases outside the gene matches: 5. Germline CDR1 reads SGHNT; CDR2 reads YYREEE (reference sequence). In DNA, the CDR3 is TGTGCCAGCAGCGCGGTGACAGGGACAGATACGCAGTATTTT. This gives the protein CASSAVTGTDTQYF. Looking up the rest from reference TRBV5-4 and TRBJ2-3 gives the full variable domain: ETGVTQSPTHLIKTRGQQVTLRCSSQSGHNTVSWYQQALGQGPQFIFQYYREEENGRGNFPPRFSGLQFPNYSSELNVNALELDDSALYLCASSAVTGTDTQYFGPGTRLTVL.

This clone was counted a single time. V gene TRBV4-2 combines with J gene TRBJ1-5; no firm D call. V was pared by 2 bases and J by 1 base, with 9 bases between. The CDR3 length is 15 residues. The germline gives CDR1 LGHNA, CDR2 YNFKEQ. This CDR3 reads CASSQIVGSNQPQHF. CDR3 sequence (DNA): TGTGCCAGCAGCCAAATCGTGGGAAGCAATCAGCCCCAGCATTTT.

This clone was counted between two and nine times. The CDR3, as DNA: TGTGCCAGCAGGAGGCAGGGGGGTGGCGAGCAGTACTTC. It codes for CASRRQGGGEQYF. V is TRBV11-2 and J is TRBJ2-7; a weak D match, TRBD1 (7 bases). The CDR3 extends over 13 amino acids. The V and J ends lost 6 bases and 6 bases respectively, with 15 bases between them. Looked up from germline, CDR1 is SGHAT and CDR2 is FQNNGV.

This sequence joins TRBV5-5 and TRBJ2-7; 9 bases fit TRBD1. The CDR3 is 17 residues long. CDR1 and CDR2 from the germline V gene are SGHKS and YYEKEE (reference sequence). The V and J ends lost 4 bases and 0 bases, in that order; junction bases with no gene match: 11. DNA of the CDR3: TGTGCCAGCAGCGGACTCCCGGGACAGGGAATCTCCTACGAGCAGTACTTC. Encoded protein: CASSGLPGQGISYEQYF.

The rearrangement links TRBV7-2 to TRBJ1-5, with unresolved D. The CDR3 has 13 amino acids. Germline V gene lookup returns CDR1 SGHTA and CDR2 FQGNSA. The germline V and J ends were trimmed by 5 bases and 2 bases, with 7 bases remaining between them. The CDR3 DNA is TGTGCCAGCAGCGTCCAGGGCAATCAGCCCCAGCATTTT. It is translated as CASSVQGNQPQHF.

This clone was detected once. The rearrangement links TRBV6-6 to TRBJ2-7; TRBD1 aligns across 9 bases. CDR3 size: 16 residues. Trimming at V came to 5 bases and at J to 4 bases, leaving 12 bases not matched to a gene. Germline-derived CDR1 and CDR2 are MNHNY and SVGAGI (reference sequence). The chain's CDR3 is CASSPSGTGFQYEQYF. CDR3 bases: TGTGCCAGCAGTCCCTCCGGGACAGGGTTCCAGTACGAGCAGTACTTC.

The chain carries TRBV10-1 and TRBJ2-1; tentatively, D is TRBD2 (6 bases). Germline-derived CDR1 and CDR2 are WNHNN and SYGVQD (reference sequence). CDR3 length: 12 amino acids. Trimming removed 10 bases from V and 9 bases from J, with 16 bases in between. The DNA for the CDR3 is TGCGCCACCGTTGCCCTGGGGGGTGAGCAGTTCTTC. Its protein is CATVALGGEQFF.

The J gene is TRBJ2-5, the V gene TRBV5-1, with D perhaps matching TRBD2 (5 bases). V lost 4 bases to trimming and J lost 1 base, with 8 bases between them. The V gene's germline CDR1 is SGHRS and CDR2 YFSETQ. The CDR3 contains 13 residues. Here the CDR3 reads CASSDGVQETQYF. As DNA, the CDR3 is TGCGCCAGCAGCGACGGGGTCCAAGAGACCCAGTACTTC.

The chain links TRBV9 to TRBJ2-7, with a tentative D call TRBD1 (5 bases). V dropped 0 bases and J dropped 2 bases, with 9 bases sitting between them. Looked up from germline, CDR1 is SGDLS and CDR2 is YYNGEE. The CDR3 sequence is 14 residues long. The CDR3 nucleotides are TGTGCCAGCAGCGTAGACCAGGGCACCTACGAGCAGTACTTC. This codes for CASSVDQGTYEQYF.

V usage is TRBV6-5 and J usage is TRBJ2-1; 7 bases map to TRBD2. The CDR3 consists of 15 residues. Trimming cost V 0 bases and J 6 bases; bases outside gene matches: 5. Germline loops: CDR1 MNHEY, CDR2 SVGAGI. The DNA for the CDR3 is TGTGCCAGCAGTTACTCTGGACTAGAGCGCAATGAGCAGTTCTTC. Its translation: CASSYSGLERNEQFF.

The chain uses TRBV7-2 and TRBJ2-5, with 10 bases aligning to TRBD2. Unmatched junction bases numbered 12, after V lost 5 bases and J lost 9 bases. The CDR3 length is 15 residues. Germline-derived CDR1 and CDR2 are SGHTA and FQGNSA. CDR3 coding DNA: TGTGCCAGCAGCGTTTGGACTAGCGGATTCATGGCCCAGTACTTC. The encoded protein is CASSVWTSGFMAQYF.

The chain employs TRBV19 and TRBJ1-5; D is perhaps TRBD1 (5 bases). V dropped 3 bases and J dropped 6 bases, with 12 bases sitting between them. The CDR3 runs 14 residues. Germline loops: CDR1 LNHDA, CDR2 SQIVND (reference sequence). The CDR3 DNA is TGTGCCAGTAGTATTAGGTCGGGGGGTCAGCCCCAGCATTTT. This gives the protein CASSIRSGGQPQHF.

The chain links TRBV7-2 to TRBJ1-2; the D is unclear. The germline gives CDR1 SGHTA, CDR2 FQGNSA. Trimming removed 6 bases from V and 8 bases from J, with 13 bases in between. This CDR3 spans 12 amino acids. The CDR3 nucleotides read TGTGCCAGCAGTCCCTCTTTAAAGGGCTACACCTTC. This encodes CASSPSLKGYTF.

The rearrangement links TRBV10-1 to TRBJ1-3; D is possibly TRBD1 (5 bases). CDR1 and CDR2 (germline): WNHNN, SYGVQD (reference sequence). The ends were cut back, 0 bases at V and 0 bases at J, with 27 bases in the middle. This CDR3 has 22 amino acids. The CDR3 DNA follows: TGCGCCAGCAGTGAGTCTACAGGAACCCTGCCTTGTAAGCCCCTCTCTGGAAACACCATATATTTT. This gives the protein CASSESTGTLPCKPLSGNTIYF.

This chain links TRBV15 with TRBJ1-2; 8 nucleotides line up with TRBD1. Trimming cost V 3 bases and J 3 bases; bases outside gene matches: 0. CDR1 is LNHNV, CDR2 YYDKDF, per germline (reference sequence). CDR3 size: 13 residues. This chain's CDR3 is CATSRDRDYGYTF. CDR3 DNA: TGTGCCACCAGCAGGGACAGGGACTATGGCTACACCTTC. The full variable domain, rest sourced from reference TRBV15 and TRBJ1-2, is DAMVIQNPRYQVTQFGKPVTLSCSQTLNHNVMYWYQQKSSQAPKLLFHYYDKDFNNEADTPDNFQSRRPNTSFCFLDIRSPGLGDTAMYLCATSRDRDYGYTFGSGTRLTVV.

Here the CDR3 reads CASSTDASSYNSPLHF. In nucleotides, the CDR3 is TGCGCCAGCAGCACCGACGCGAGCTCCTATAATTCACCCCTCCACTTT. This chain uses TRBV4-3 with TRBJ1-6; D is uncertain. The CDR3 has 16 amino acids. Germline CDR1 and CDR2: LGHNA and YSLEER. Trimming left V 5 bases short and J 0 bases short, with 11 bases between.

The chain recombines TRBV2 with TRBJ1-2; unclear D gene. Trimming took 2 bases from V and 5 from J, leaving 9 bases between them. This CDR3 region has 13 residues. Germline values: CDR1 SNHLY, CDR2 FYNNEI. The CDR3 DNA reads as TGTGCCAGCAGTGAAAGTCCTGGGTATGGCTACACCTTC. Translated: CASSESPGYGYTF.

The CDR3 loop is CAWSTHSGANVLTF. CDR3 nucleotides: TGTGCCTGGAGTACCCACTCTGGGGCCAACGTCCTGACTTTC. The chain has TRBV30 and TRBJ2-6; D is ambiguous. Germline CDR1 and CDR2: GTSNPN and SVGIG (reference sequence). Trimming pared 2 bases from V and 0 bases from J, leaving 5 bases between. This CDR3 is built from 14 residues.

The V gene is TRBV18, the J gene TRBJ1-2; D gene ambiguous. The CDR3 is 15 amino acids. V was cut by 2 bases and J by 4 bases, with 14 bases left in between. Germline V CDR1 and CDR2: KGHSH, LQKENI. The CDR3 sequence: CASSPSTEYAYGYTF. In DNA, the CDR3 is TGTGCCAGCTCACCAAGCACAGAGTATGCCTATGGCTACACCTTC.

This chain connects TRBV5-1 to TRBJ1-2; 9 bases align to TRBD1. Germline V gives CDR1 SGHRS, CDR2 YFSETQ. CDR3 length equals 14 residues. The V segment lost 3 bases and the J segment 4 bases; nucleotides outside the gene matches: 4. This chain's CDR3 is CASSSGQGPYGYTF. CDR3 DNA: TGCGCCAGCAGCTCCGGACAGGGGCCCTATGGCTACACCTTC.

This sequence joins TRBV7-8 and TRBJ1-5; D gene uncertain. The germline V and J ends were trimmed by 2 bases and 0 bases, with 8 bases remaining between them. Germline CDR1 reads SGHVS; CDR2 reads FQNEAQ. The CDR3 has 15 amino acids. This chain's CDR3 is CASSLNSYSNQPQHF. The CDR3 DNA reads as TGTGCCAGCAGCTTAAATAGCTATAGCAATCAGCCCCAGCATTTT. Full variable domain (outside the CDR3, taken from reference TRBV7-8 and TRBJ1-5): GAGVSQSPRYKVAKRGQDVALRCDPISGHVSLFWYQQALGQGPEFLTYFQNEAQLDKSGLPSDRFFAERPEGSVSTLKIQRTQQEDSAVYLCASSLNSYSNQPQHFGDGTRLSIL.

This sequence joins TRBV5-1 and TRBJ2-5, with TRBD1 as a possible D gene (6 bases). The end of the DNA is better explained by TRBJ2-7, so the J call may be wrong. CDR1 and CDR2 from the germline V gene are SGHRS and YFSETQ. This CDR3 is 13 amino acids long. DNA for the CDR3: TGCGCCAGCAGCCCCACAGGGACCTACGAGCAGTACTTC. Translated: CASSPTGTYEQYF.